This T cell receptor delta chain comes out of a study of gamma-delta chains in newborns, infants, children. Study as a whole: Innate gammadelta T cells reportedly expand polyclonally right after birth, driven by microbial exposure, per the title.

There are 10 residues in the CDR3. Germline CDR1 and CDR2: GEAIGNYY and EKD. TCRdb re-called the reads via CATT. The data show about 1,600 delta-chain clones, around two fifths seen once. This clone was counted between two and nine times. A far bigger clonotype differs at one base, so this is likely a read error. The chain recombines TRDV2 with TRDJ1; D is unclear. This sequence originates from a child who had a fever. The sequencing input was blood. In DNA, the CDR3 is TGTGCCTGTGGCACCGATAAACTCATCTTT. Its translation: CACGTDKLIF.